This T cell receptor (beta chain) was identified during a study of blood T cell repertoires in COVID-19. About the study: Samples of COVID-19 (acute and convalescent) were obtained from the United States, Italy and Spain. PBMCs, B-cell-depleted T cells, or T cells provided the cDNA or gDNA that made up the material.

Libraries were prepared by immunoSEQ multiplex PCR; TCRdb keeps only in-frame clonotypes and omits some of them. The profile covers a few hundred thousand clones, with 89% appearing a single time and roughly an eighth taken by the ten largest. Trimming removed 5 bases at V and 6 bases at J, with 14 bases between. There are 13 residues in the CDR3. Looked up from germline, CDR1 is SGHTA and CDR2 is FQGNSA. The origin of this receptor is a woman in her sixties or seventies with acute or convalescent COVID-19. The rearrangement joins TRBV7-2 to TRBJ2-7; D is perhaps TRBD2 (6 bases). The sample comprised peripheral blood. As DNA, the CDR3 is TGTGCCAGCAGCCCAACCGGGGGTCTCGAGCAGTACTTC. The encoded protein is CASSPTGGLEQYF.